This TCR beta chain was profiled in a study of regulatory T cells in long-lasting Graves disease. In germline, CDR1 is SGHTA, CDR2 FQGNSA. This CDR3 has 14 amino acids. The ends lost 5 bases at V and 3 bases at J; junction bases unmatched: 5. As to this clonotype: Antigen specificity is unknown.

This sample's time point: persistent/refractory GD, antithyroid drugs over 5 years with positive TRAb. PBMC-extracted RNA yielded the TCR library. American Thyroid Association guidelines were used to diagnose Graves' disease. As collected, the peripheral blood samples measured around 9 milliliters each and went into EDTA tubes. Libraries of TCR beta came from iRepertoire HTBI primers plus Arm-PCR of CDR3 regions. TCRdb redid the calling of the multiplex PCR reads with MiXCR, one entry per CDR3 protein. Among 600,000 to 850,000 distinct CDR3 sequences listed, 25% to 35% were seen once. Study-level results: TRBV28 was favored in persistent disease, as were TRBJ1-2 and TRBJ2-5.

Here the sequenced sample was peripheral blood mononuclear cells (PBMCs), taken when the disease was refractory, from a patient treated with antithyroid drugs. The V gene is TRBV7-2, the J gene TRBJ1-2; 8 bases map to TRBD1. This sequence originates from a female donor with Graves disease. In DNA form, the CDR3 reads TGTGCCAGCAGCCCATCACAGGGGGACTATGGCTACACCTTC. This encodes CASSPSQGDYGYTF.